The 10 T cell receptor beta chains in this list originate from one sample, sequenced in a study of T cell repertoires in cytomegalovirus infection. In TCRdb, the reads were re-called with MiXCR into one record per CDR3 protein. The sample holds roughly 140,000 distinct CDR3 sequences, 23% seen once. Sequencing was carried out using PBMCs. The receptors shown here come from a human donor in good health (CMV status not recorded). Some clones in this sample may be carry-over from other donors' samples.

This clonotype came up a few times. The chain uses TRBV28 and TRBJ1-1; D is uncertain. CDR1 and CDR2 (germline): MDHEN, SYDVKM. V gave up 4 bases and J gave up 1 base, with 10 bases separating them. CDR3 length: 14 residues. The CDR3 bases are TGTGCCAGCAGTTACCGACGGTCGAACACTGAAGCTTTCTTT. It is translated as CASSYRRSNTEAFF.

This clonotype came up a few times. The V and J genes are TRBV7-2 and TRBJ2-1, with 10 bases identical to TRBD1. Germline V gene lookup returns CDR1 SGHTA and CDR2 FQGNSA. The CDR3 length is 16 residues. V shed 1 base, J shed 6 bases, and the junction held 6 bases outside the gene matches. The CDR3 region has the DNA TGTGCCAGCAGCTTAGACGGGACAGGGGTGGGCAATGAGCAGTTCTTC. Amino acid sequence: CASSLDGTGVGNEQFF.

This clonotype was observed many times. The V and J genes are TRBV7-9 and TRBJ1-1; no reliable D call. Per germline, CDR1 SEHNR and CDR2 FQNEAQ (reference sequence). The germline V and J ends were trimmed by 7 bases and 4 bases, with 13 bases remaining between them. The CDR3 is 13 residues long. The CDR3, as DNA: TGTGCCAGCACCCAGACCCCCGGCACTGAAGCTTTCTTT. This encodes CASTQTPGTEAFF.

This clonotype was found a few times. The rearrangement joins TRBV5-1 to TRBJ2-3; D possibly uses TRBD1 or TRBD2 (5 bases each). V lost 0 bases, J lost 6 bases, and 11 bases lay in between. This CDR3 is 14 amino acids long. From germline, CDR1 is SGHRS and CDR2 YFSETQ. CDR3 sequence reads: CASSLAGTPDTQYF. The CDR3 DNA reads TGCGCCAGCAGCTTGGCCGGGACCCCGGATACGCAGTATTTT.

Concerning this clonotype itself: One junction end disagrees with the germline gene, perhaps due to a read error. The CDR3 is CASSLGAVSNQPEHF. The DNA for the CDR3 is TGTGCCAGCAGCTTAGGGGCCGTGAGCAATCAGCCCGAGCATTTT. The V and J genes are TRBV7-2 and TRBJ1-5; no firm D call. Germline V lookup: CDR1 SGHTA, CDR2 FQGNSA. CDR3 size: 15 residues.

This clonotype was seen many times. The chain combines TRBV2 with TRBJ2-7; 7 bases are shared with TRBD1. CDR3 length: 15 amino acids. With 4 bases clipped from V and 4 bases from J, the junction kept 10 bases outside the gene matches. In germline, CDR1 is SNHLY, CDR2 FYNNEI. CDR3 region: CASSVLQGGGYEQYF. The CDR3 DNA reads as TGTGCCAGCAGTGTTCTTCAAGGGGGCGGGTACGAGCAGTACTTC.

The table lists this clonotype with a few counts. The chain is built from TRBV7-3 and TRBJ1-6; D is unresolved. V was shortened by 0 bases and J by 7 bases, with 7 bases between the two germline ends. Germline V gene data show CDR1 as SGHTA and CDR2 as FQGTGA. CDR3 size: 14 residues. DNA of the CDR3: TGTGCCAGCAGCTTAACAGGAGTAAATTCACCCCTCCACTTT. Protein: CASSLTGVNSPLHF.

This clonotype was seen only a few times. This chain joins TRBV10-3 and TRBJ2-7; 9 nucleotides line up with TRBD2. The CDR3 has 13 amino acids. V lost 5 bases and J lost 7; bases outside the gene matches: 6. Germline V gene sequence: CDR1 ENHRY, CDR2 SYGVKD. The CDR3 is CAISQIAGEEQYF. CDR3 nucleotide sequence: TGTGCCATCAGTCAGATAGCGGGAGAAGAGCAGTACTTC.

V usage is TRBV7-2 and J usage is TRBJ2-3, with 10 bases matching TRBD2. The CDR3 has 15 amino acids. Per the germline V gene, CDR1 is SGHTA and CDR2 is FQGNSA. Losses at the gene ends were 3 bases for V and 4 bases for J; bases not matched to a gene: 4. The CDR3 sequence: CASSFSGRGPDTQYF. CDR3 bases: TGTGCCAGCAGCTTCAGCGGGAGGGGCCCAGATACGCAGTATTTT.

This clonotype was seen a handful of times. This sequence joins TRBV27 and TRBJ1-2; D is perhaps TRBD1 (6 bases). V lost 6 bases to trimming and J lost 4 bases, with 12 bases between them. From germline, CDR1 is MNHEY and CDR2 SMNVEV (reference sequence). This CDR3 comprises 13 residues. The chain's CDR3 is CASSPGASYGYTF. DNA of the CDR3: TGTGCCAGCAGCCCGGGGGCGAGCTATGGCTACACCTTC.